This note documents a single TCR beta chain sequence. The sample belongs to a study of blood T cell repertoires in COVID-19. V was pared by 4 bases and J by 2 bases, with 3 bases of the junction left unmatched. CDR1 is SGHAT, CDR2 FQNNGV, per germline. This CDR3 is built from 14 residues. Sequencing used immunoSEQ multiplex PCR; TCRdb keeps in-frame clones, though not all of them. This table holds 200,000 to 250,000 clones, approximately 87% found once. The receptor was derived from a man aged 55 to 69 with acute or convalescent COVID-19. This chain links TRBV11-2 with TRBJ2-3; 7 bases are a match to TRBD1. The sample consisted of peripheral blood. In nucleotides, the CDR3 is TGTGCCAGCAGCTCGACAGGGCACACAGATACGCAGTATTTT. It translates to CASSSTGHTDTQYF.